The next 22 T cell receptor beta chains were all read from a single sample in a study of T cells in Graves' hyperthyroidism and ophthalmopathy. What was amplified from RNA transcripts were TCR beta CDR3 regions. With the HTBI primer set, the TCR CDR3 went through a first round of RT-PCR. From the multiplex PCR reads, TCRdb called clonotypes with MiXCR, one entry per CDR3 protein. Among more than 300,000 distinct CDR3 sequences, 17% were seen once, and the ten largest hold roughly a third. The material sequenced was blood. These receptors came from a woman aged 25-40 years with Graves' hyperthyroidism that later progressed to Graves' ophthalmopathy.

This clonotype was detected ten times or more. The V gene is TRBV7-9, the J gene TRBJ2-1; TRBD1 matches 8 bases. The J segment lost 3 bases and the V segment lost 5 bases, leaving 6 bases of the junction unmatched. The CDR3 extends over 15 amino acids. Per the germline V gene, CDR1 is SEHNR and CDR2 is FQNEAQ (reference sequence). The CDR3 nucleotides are TGTGCCAGCAGCGCCGGGACAGGATACTACAATGAGCAGTTCTTC. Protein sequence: CASSAGTGYYNEQFF.

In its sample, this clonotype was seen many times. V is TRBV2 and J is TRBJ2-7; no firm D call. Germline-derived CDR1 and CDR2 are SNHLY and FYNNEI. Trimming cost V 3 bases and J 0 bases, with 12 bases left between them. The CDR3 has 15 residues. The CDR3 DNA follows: TGTGCCAGCAGTGAGATGGCGGCCAGCTCCTACGAGCAGTACTTC. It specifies CASSEMAASSYEQYF. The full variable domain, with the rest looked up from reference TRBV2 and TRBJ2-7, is EPEVTQTPSHQVTQMGQEVILRCVPISNHLYFYWYRQILGQKVEFLVSFYNNEISEKSEIFDDQFSVERPDGSNFTLKIRSTKLEDSAMYFCASSEMAASSYEQYFGPGTRLTVT.

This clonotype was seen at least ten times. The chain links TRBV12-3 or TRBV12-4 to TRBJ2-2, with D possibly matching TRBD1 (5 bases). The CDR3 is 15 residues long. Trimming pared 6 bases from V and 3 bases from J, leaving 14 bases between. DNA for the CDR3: TGTGCCAGCAGCAGAAGACAGACTGACACCGGGGAGCTGTTTTTT. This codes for CASSRRQTDTGELFF.

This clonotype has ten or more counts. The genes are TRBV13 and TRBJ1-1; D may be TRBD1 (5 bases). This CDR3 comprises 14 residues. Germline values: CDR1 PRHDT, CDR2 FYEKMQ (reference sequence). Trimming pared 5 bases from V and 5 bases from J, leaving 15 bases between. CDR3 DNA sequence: TGTGCCAGCAGCCTGACCCGGTGGGGGACTGAAGCTTTCTTT. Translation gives CASSLTRWGTEAFF.

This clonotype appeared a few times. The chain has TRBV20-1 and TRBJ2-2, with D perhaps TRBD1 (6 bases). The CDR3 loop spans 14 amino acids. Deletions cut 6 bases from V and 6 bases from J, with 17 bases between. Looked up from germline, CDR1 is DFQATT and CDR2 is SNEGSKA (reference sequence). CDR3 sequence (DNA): TGCAGTGCAAGGATACAGGGTTCTGCCGGGGAGCTGTTTTTT. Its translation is CSARIQGSAGELFF.

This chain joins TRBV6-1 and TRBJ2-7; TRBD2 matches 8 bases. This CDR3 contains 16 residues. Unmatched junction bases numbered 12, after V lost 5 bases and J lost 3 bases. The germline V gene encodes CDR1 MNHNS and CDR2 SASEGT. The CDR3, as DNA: TGTGCCAGCAGTACACGAAGCGGGAGAATCGGCTACGAGCAGTACTTC. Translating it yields CASSTRSGRIGYEQYF.

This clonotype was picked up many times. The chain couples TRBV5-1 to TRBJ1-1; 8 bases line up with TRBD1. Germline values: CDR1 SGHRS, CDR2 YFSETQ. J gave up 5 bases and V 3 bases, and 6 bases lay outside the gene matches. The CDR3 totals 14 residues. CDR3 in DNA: TGCGCCAGCAGCTGGGACAGGCCGGGAACTGAAGCTTTCTTT. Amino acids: CASSWDRPGTEAFF.

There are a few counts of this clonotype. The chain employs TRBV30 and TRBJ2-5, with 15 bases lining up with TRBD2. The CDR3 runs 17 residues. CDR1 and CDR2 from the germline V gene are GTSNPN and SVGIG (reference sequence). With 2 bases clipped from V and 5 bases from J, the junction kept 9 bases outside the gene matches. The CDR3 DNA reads TGTGCCTGGAGTCCCGGGACTAGCGGGAGGTTGGGGGAGACCCAGTACTTC. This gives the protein CAWSPGTSGRLGETQYF.

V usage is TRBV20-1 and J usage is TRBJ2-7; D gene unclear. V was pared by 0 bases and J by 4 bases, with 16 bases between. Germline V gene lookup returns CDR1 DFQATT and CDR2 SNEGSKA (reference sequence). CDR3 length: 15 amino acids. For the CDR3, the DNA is TGCAGTGCTAGAGACAGGACCTATCCCAAATACGAGCAGTACTTC. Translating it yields CSARDRTYPKYEQYF.

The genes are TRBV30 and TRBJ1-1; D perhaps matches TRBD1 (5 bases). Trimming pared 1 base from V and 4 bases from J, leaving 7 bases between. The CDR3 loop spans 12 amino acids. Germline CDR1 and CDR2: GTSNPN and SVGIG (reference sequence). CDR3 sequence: CAWSGTGTEAFF. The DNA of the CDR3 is TGTGCCTGGAGTGGTACAGGCACTGAAGCTTTCTTT.

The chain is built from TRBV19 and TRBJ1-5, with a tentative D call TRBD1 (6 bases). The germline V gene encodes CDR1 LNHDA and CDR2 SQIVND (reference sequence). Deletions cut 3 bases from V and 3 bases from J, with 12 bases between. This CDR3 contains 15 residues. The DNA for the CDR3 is TGTGCCAGTAGTATTACTAGGGGGTACAATCAGCCCCAGCATTTT. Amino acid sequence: CASSITRGYNQPQHF.

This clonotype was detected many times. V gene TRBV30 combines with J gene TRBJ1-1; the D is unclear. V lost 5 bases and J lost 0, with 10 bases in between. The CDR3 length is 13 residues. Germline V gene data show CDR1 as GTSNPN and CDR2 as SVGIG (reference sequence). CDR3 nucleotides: TGTGCCTGGGGAGGACTTATGAACACTGAAGCTTTCTTT. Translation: CAWGGLMNTEAFF.

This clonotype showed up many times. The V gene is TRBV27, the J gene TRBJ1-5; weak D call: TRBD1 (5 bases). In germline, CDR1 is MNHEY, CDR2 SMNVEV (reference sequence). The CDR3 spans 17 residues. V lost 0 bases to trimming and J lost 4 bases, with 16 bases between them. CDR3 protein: CASSLSPFVKGNQPQHF. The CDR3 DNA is TGTGCCAGCAGTTTATCCCCCTTCGTGAAGGGGAATCAGCCCCAGCATTTT.

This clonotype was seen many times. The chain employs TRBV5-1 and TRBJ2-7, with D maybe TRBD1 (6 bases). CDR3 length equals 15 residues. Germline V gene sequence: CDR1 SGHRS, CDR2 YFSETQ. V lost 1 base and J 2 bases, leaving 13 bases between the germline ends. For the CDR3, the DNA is TGCGCCAGCAGCTTGAAGGACAGCCCAGCCTACGAGCAGTACTTC. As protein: CASSLKDSPAYEQYF.

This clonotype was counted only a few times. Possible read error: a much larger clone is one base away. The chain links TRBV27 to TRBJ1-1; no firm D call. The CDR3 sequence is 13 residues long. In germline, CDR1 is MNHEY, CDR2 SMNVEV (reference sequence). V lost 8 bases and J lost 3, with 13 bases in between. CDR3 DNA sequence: TGTGCCAGCGGTTGGTGGGAGGACACTGAAGCTTTCTTT. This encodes CASGWWEDTEAFF.

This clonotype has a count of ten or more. The CDR3 reads CASLDFVRTRMNEQFF. As DNA, the CDR3 is TGTGCCAGCTTAGATTTCGTCCGAACCCGGATGAATGAGCAGTTCTTC. V usage is TRBV6-2 or TRBV6-3 and J usage is TRBJ2-1; D not certain. The germline V gene has CDR1 MNHEY and CDR2 SVGEGT. There are 16 residues in the CDR3. Trimming cost V 8 bases and J 7 bases, with 24 bases left between them.

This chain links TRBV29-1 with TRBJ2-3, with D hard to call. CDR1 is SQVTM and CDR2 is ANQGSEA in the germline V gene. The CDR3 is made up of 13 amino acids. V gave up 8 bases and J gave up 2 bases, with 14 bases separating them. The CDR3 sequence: CSTYRWDTDTQYF. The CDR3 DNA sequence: TGCAGCACTTACCGGTGGGACACAGATACGCAGTATTTT.

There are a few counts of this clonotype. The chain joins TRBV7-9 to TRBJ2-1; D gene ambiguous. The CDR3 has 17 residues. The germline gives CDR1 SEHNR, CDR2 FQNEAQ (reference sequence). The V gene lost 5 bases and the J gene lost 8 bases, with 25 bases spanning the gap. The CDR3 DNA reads TGTGCCAGCAGCCCGGCCCTCGGACCCGGAGTGGGGTATGAGCAGTTCTTC. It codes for CASSPALGPGVGYEQFF. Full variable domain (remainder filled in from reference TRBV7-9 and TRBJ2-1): DTGVSQNPRHKITKRGQNVTFRCDPISEHNRLYWYRQTLGQGPEFLTYFQNEAQLEKSRLLSDRFSAERPKGSFSTLEIQRTEQGDSAMYLCASSPALGPGVGYEQFFGPGTRLTVL.

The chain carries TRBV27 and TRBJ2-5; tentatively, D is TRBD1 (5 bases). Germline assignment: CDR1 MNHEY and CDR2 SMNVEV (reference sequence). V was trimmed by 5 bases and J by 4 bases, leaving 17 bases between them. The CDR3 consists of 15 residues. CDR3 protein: CASSLTFKGRETQYF. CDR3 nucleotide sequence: TGTGCCAGCAGTCTGACTTTCAAGGGGCGAGAGACCCAGTACTTC.

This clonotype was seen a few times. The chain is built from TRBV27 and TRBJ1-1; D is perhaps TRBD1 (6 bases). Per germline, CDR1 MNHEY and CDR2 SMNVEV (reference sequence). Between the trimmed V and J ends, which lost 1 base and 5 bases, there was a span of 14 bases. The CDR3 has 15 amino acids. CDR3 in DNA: TGTGCCAGCAGTTTATTGGCAGGGGCGGAGACTGAAGCTTTCTTT. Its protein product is CASSLLAGAETEAFF.

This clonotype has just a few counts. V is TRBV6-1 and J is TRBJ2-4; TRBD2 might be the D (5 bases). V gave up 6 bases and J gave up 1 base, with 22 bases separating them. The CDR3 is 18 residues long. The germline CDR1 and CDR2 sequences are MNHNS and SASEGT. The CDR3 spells CASREDLTRRMAKNIQYF. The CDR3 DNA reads TGTGCCAGCAGGGAGGATCTCACGAGGAGAATGGCCAAAAACATTCAGTACTTC.

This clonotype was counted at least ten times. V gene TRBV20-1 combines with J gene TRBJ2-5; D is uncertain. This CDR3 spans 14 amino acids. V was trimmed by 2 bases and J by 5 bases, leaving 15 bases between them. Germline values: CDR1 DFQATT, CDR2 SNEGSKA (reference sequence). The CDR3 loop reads CSARKLAFWETQYF. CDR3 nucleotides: TGCAGTGCTAGAAAATTGGCGTTTTGGGAGACCCAGTACTTC.